This T cell receptor (beta chain) emerged from a study of cytotoxic CD8 clonotypes in ibrutinib-treated CLL. The CDR3 runs to 11 residues. Germline V CDR1 and CDR2: SGHNT, YYREEE (reference sequence). TCRdb's copy holds only in-frame clones and misses some; the assay was immunoSEQ multiplex PCR. The table lists some 140,000 clones, roughly 84% of them singletons. The gene calls are TRBV5-4 and TRBJ1-2, with D possibly being TRBD1 (5 bases). The sequencing used PBMCs, collected after 24 months of ibrutinib treatment. This receptor was identified in a human donor with chronic lymphocytic leukemia. In DNA form, the CDR3 reads TGTGCTGGGTCGACAGACTATGGCTACACCTTC. Encoded protein: CAGSTDYGYTF.